This TCR beta chain stems from a study of cytomegalovirus exposure and HLA in healthy donors (dated by TCRdb to about 2017). Concerning the study at large: In an earlier analysis of around 540 of the donors, 276 Gb of sequence data and some 120 million unique TCR beta sequences from roughly 200 million T cells were reported. Approximately 310 gigabases of sequencing data and 75 million to 85 million unique TCR sequences made up an early release that covered nearly 650 HLA-typed donors. Among the approximately 400 genotyped donors, more than 70% belonged to the genetic ancestry cluster associated with self-reported Caucasian donors. The study aimed to test whether cataloging public T cell receptors could reveal signatures of past pathogen exposure. The T cell repertoires of some 670 subjects were profiled by immunosequencing and related to cytomegalovirus serostatus. Along with the 666-subject first cohort, a separate validation cohort of around 110 different subjects was used. High-throughput TCR immunosequencing, statistical association of individual TCRs with disease status, and machine learning were combined to predict cytomegalovirus infection status. A later analysis re-examined previously published TCR beta repertoires from more than 550 donors and added high-resolution HLA genotyping to investigate patterns of TCR occurrence. Rather than using new phenotypic data, the later analysis identified candidate immune exposures from TCR beta sequences and from how often those sequences occurred across donors. In an earlier analysis of 500 to 650 of the donors, high-throughput TCR beta sequencing was used to judge whether each TCR beta V gene segment behaved as functional or pseudogenic. Donor age, sex, ethnicity and CMV serostatus were collected together with the repertoire data. Genome-wide SNP genotypes for about 65% of the 666 donors were used in a later genetic analysis, which treated that subset as a discovery cohort. Every discovery cohort repertoire had been produced on one sequencing platform. HLA typing covered class I and class II loci at four-digit resolution. Typing coverage varied by locus: roughly 620-630 donors for A, B, C, DRB1 and DQB1; more than 500 for DQA1; about 570 for DPA1; under 490 for DPB1. Several DR-DQ haplotypes were treated as single units for association and clustering because of strong linkage in the cohort. Across roughly 420 genotyped donors of the cohort, an average of about 240,000 unique TCR beta nucleotide sequences per donor were sequenced, and approximately 17% of those sequences were non-productive.

According to the germline V gene, CDR1 reads MGHRA and CDR2 reads YSYEKL. The junction shows trimming of 4 bases on V and 1 base on J, and the gene matches do not reach 5 bases of it. Measured from the cysteine to the phenylalanine, the CDR3 is 15 residues long. The kept DNA is CDR3 alone, 45 bases in frame from the first base. In total, approximately 700 healthy bone marrow donors made up the cohort. Cohort members were all nominally healthy when sampled, although unrecorded immune exposures were likely present. The donor tested CMV seronegative, placing the donor among the 350 or so seronegative members of the cohort. Every donor gave a peripheral blood sample, and the peripheral blood mononuclear cells from that sample were used for TCR beta sequencing. The Qiagen DNeasy Blood Extraction Kit was used to extract genomic DNA from the blood cell samples. Beyond this particular receptor, the publication reports: A group of highly shared sequence variants was considered likely to be a technical artifact of the sequencing pipeline. Three of the identified cytomegalovirus-associated TCR beta chains were confirmed in vitro to be specific for cytomegalovirus antigens. In both the original and validation cohorts, the classifier was reported to diagnose cytomegalovirus status with high specificity and sensitivity. Strong co-occurrence of HLA alleles, especially DR and DQ, made assigning TCR associations to individual alleles difficult. A total of fewer than 200 TCR beta chains were listed by the study as associated with cytomegalovirus. The earlier analysis of 587 of the donors excluded 15 to 20 rarely observed V segments, including chromosome 9 orphons, because counts were too low. A further reported finding was that TCR beta sequences accurately predicted the HLA-A and HLA-B alleles for most subjects in the first cohort. The presence/absence analyses assumed that sequencing depth was roughly uniform across donors, and that assumption may not be true. Across donors, most TCR sequences were observed very rarely, whereas some public TCRs were present in many individuals. Some IMGT-functional V segments, including TRBV6-2 and TRBV6-3, could not be told apart with the 87-base-pair reads, so those segments were excluded. HLA typing was unavailable for some donors at each locus, so association tests used only the typed subset. The only immune exposure information available for the cohort was CMV serostatus. A later genetic analysis associated a missense DCLRE1C variant with V-gene and J-gene trimming of TCR beta chains, and an independent cohort replicated the association. A later analysis reported that several top co-occurrence clusters appeared linked to parvovirus B19, influenza, CMV and Epstein-Barr virus. Compared with equally common non-associated chains, HLA-associated TCR beta chains in a later analysis were more clonally expanded and had lower generation probabilities. A later analysis associated 15,000 to 20,000 TCR beta sequences with specific HLA alleles at a false discovery rate of 0.05. Correlated functional status among segregating V segments might be attributable to linkage disequilibrium, but an unknown experimental factor could not be ruled out. In this cohort, only TCR beta chains were sequenced, and detectable features were limited by the absence of alpha or paired-chain data. According to the authors, the approach could potentially be generalized to other disease states and immunological phenotypes. According to a later analysis, TCR association rates differed among HLA loci, with DRB1 alleles showing the most associated TCRs and HLA-C alleles showing the fewest. In a later analysis, most CMV-associated TCR beta chains were found to appear HLA-restricted, with HLA associations seemingly driven largely by CMV exposure. Broadly in line with IMGT annotations, most TCR beta V segments showed up in productive rearrangements about 87% or about 30% of the time in an earlier analysis of around 550 of the donors. In a later genetic analysis, fewer N-insertions in productive TCRs were reported among donors in an Asian-associated ancestry cluster than the approximately 670-donor mean.

The method was the immunoSEQ multiplex PCR assay. A mixture of 60 forward primers for TCR Vbeta segments and 13 reverse primers for TCR Jbeta segments was used in the multiplex PCR. The CDR3 region of rearranged TCR beta genes was amplified from genomic DNA by a multiplex PCR assay. On the Illumina HiSeq System, the amplified TCR beta libraries were sequenced as 87-base-pair reads. The published analysis was carried out like this. A later analysis counted tens of millions of unique TCR beta chains across the 690 or so repertoires, and some 11 million of these chains were shared by at least two donors. Raw reads were error-corrected and collapsed into unique sequences by a nearest-neighbor algorithm in which closely related sequences were merged to remove PCR and sequencing errors. Alignment of CDR3 sequences to IMGT reference sequences was used to assign V, D and J gene segments. Each retained sequence needed at least a six-nucleotide match to both a V gene segment and a J gene segment. A rearrangement counted as productive if the CDR3 had no stop codons and remained in frame with V and J, and every other rearrangement counted as non-productive. CDR3 was defined by IMGT convention, running from the second conserved V-encoded cysteine to the conserved J-encoded phenylalanine. The earlier analysis of approximately 590 of the donors excluded any sequence lacking an unambiguous match to a single V gene segment. In an earlier analysis of several hundred of the donors, V segments were called functional above 56.7% productive rearrangements and were called segregating when the between-donor standard deviation exceeded 5%. A statistical classification framework was developed to diagnose cytomegalovirus status using the catalog of TCR beta chain sequences. V and J gene assignment, in a later analysis, came from comparing TCR nucleotide sequences with IMGT/GENE-DB human TR gene sequences. The TCRdist pipeline was used in a later analysis to assign CDR3 sequences and most-parsimonious VDJ recombination scenarios. In a later analysis, each TCR beta chain was defined by its CDR3 amino acid sequence together with its V-gene family, and reads lacking a unique V-gene family were excluded. To address suspected cross-contamination and a sequencing artifact, a later analysis removed 592 highly shared, low-generation-probability nucleotide sequences. For each public chain, a later analysis derived a clonal expansion index from normalized ranks of inferred template counts within each repertoire. In a later analysis, generation probabilities were computed with a VDJ recombination model fitted to out-of-frame rearrangements, and the resulting probabilities were checked against IGoR. In a later analysis, TCR-TCR, TCR-HLA and TCR-CMV co-occurrence was scored with hypergeometric tests, and a repertoire-size bias correction was applied to TCR pairs. In a later analysis, false discovery rates were estimated by permuting HLA or CMV assignments 20 times. In a later analysis, co-occurring TCRs were grouped using DBSCAN, and TCRdist sequence similarity was added for clustering within HLA-allele-positive subsets. Repertoires with fewer than 30,000 or more than 120,000 public chains, plus five repertoires with anomalous nucleotide sharing, were excluded from co-occurrence clustering. TCRdb mirrors the immuneACCESS table, restricted to in-frame sequences. Some clones are absent from its copies; in checked studies, under half trace to an unresolved V gene, and the reason for the others is unknown. The DNA gave D and trimming, while V, J and clone size come from that table. This sample has about 95,000 clones in its table, and roughly three quarters of those were observed once. Jointly, the top ten make up 4.5% to 5.5% of the sample.

About this clone: Its specific antigen is unknown. Base qualities are missing; no much larger clone stands one base away.

This TCR was sampled from a woman between 35 and 50 years old in good health and CMV-seronegative. The chain couples TRBV4-1 to TRBJ2-5; the junction holds 8 bases that match TRBD1. Sequencing was carried out using PBMCs. The CDR3 here reads CASSRGTGTQETQYF. The sequence in DNA is TGCGCCAGCAGCCGAGGGACAGGCACCCAAGAGACCCAGTACTTC.